A single sample is the source of the 2 T cell receptor beta chains below, sequenced in a study of OX40 agonist ivuxolimab in advanced cancers. TCRdb's table, derived via immunoSEQ multiplex PCR, lists solely in-frame clones and lacks some. Of about 36,000 clones detected, 85% to 90% appear once; the ten largest clones hold 10% to 15%. The input for sequencing was CD4+ or CD8+ T cells sorted from blood, taken in a trial of the OX40 agonist ivuxolimab. These receptors came from an adult with an advanced solid tumor such as melanoma, head and neck, liver or kidney cancer.

This chain uses TRBV21-1 with TRBJ2-7; TRBD1, as called in the table, went unchecked against the DNA. TRBV21-1 is recorded as a pseudogene. This CDR3 has 16 amino acids. CDR3 nucleotide sequence: TGTGCCAGCAGCCCTCCGGGACAGGGGGCGTTCAACGAGCAGTACTTC. This encodes CASSPPGQGAFNEQYF.

A remark on this clone: Its ends do not fully match the called genes, so a read error is possible. The chain couples TRBV5-5 to TRBJ2-7; 10 bases align to TRBD1. This CDR3 spans 16 amino acids. The germline gives CDR1 SGHKS, CDR2 YYEKEE (reference sequence). The CDR3, as DNA: TGTGTCAGCAGCGAAGACGACAGGGGGCGAAGGTACGAGCAGTACTTC. As protein: CVSSEDDRGRRYEQYF.